These T cell receptor beta chains were read from a single sample in a study of T cells in Graves' hyperthyroidism and ophthalmopathy. TCRdb itself ran the multiplex PCR reads through MiXCR, one entry per CDR3 protein. The data show about 500,000 distinct CDR3 sequences, approximately 16% seen once. What was sequenced was blood. Source of these receptors: a woman under 40 with Graves' ophthalmopathy. The CDR3 runs from the conserved cysteine through the conserved F or W. D genes are given only for firm matches.

V,D,CDR3
TRBV7-9,NA,CASILGGGGEQFF
TRBV20-1,TRBD1,CSAREGAQGTYEQYF
TRBV7-2,TRBD2,CASSLGRTRLLQETQYF
TRBV3-1,NA,CASSPGTSPSTDTQYF
TRBV20-1,TRBD2,CSASPSGYNEQFF
TRBV2,TRBD2,CASSELGGSRYNEQFF
TRBV6-5,NA,CASSSFRSRPAGSTEAFF
TRBV15,NA,CATSRPVVAGETQYF
TRBV29-1,NA,CSVEAAMGATGYTF
TRBV28,NA,CASSLAGTYNEQFF
TRBV4-2,NA,CASSQDLGATDTQYF
TRBV20-1,TRBD1,CSARPGQNRAFF
TRBV28,TRBD1,CASSFRDRGHEQYF
TRBV24-1,NA,CATSDRGLSGNQPQHF
TRBV28,TRBD2,CASSKRLAGNTDTQYF
TRBV27,NA,CASSFVGADYEQYF
TRBV6-1,NA,CASSIDGGLNTGELFF
TRBV27,NA,CASSLNPQVGLRSTDTQYF
TRBV9,NA,CASSVSGLENQPQHF
TRBV5-1,NA,CASSLPGDTEAFF
TRBV7-9,TRBD1,CASSFRDRGEQYF
TRBV14,NA,CASSQDYSWGNTEAFF
TRBV7-2,NA,CASSLETTTRGSYGYTF
TRBV6-2/TRBV6-3,TRBD1,CASQGEIGYEQYF
TRBV5-5,NA,CASSLLGRTYNSPLHF
TRBV27,TRBD2,CASSPAFGGGPYEQYF
TRBV27,NA,CAGSPYLGESNQPQHF
TRBV7-2,TRBD2,CASSSGLTTDTQYF
TRBV4-3,NA,CASSQAQGYEQYF
TRBV7-2,TRBD1,CASSPTGTGGNEQSF
TRBV7-2,NA,CASSTGLANEKLFF
TRBV20-1,NA,CSARDSGAYEQYF
TRBV11-3,TRBD1,CASSSKGQGKYSRNQPQHF
TRBV12-3/TRBV12-4,TRBD1,CASNRDSFNEQFF
TRBV27,TRBD1,CASSETGGLWEQFF
TRBV29-1,NA,CSVDQGSNEQFF
TRBV28,TRBD2,CARAAGGLAKNIQYF